The 18 T cell receptor beta chains reported below all come from one sample, sequenced in a study of T cell responses to AZD1222 COVID-19 vaccine. This table comes from immunoSEQ multiplex PCR, and its TCRdb copy is limited to in-frame clones, with some not included. The sample has about 180,000 clones; roughly 89% are singletons. Material: peripheral blood, obtained on day 0 of AZD1222 vaccination. The receptors derive from an adult in good health.

The CDR3 is CASSIGSGNTIYF. The CDR3 region has the DNA TGTGCCAGTAGTATTGGGTCTGGAAACACCATATATTTT. The chain uses TRBV19 and TRBJ1-3; no definite D call. The CDR3 is made up of 13 amino acids. Trimming stripped 3 bases from V and 1 base from J, with 4 bases between. The germline CDR1 and CDR2 sequences are LNHDA and SQIVND (reference sequence).

The V gene is TRBV15, the J gene TRBJ2-4; the match to TRBD1 covers 10 bases. Germline CDR1 reads LNHNV; CDR2 reads YYDKDF (reference sequence). Losses at the gene ends were 7 bases for V and 2 bases for J; bases not matched to a gene: 11. This CDR3 comprises 17 residues. CDR3 in DNA: TGTGCCACCACACCTCCCGGGACAGGGGCTCCCAAAAACATTCAGTACTTC. Its protein is CATTPPGTGAPKNIQYF.

This clone showed up just once. The rearrangement links TRBV27 to TRBJ1-5; D may be TRBD1 (6 bases). Germline assignment: CDR1 MNHEY and CDR2 SMNVEV (reference sequence). V was trimmed by 4 bases and J by 5 bases, leaving 9 bases between them. The CDR3 has 13 residues. CDR3 sequence: CASSYWGHQPQHF. CDR3 nucleotides: TGTGCCAGCAGTTATTGGGGGCATCAGCCCCAGCATTTT.

The chain joins TRBV13 to TRBJ2-3; the match to TRBD2 covers 14 bases. CDR3 length: 20 amino acids. Germline assignment: CDR1 PRHDT and CDR2 FYEKMQ (reference sequence). V trimming: 4 bases; J trimming: 4 bases; junction bases outside the gene matches: 16. In nucleotides, the CDR3 is TGTGCCAGCAGCTGGGGAAGACCAGGGACTAGCGGGAGTAAGGCAGATACGCAGTATTTT. It is translated as CASSWGRPGTSGSKADTQYF.

This clone was seen a handful of times. The rearrangement links TRBV30 to TRBJ1-6; D remains ambiguous. V dropped 3 bases and J dropped 0 bases, with 12 bases sitting between them. Germline CDR1 reads GTSNPN; CDR2 reads SVGIG (reference sequence). The CDR3 has 16 amino acids. The CDR3 nucleotides are TGTGCCTGGAGCAAGGGCTATAGCTCCTATAATTCACCCCTCCACTTT. Encoded protein: CAWSKGYSSYNSPLHF.

J is TRBJ2-7 and V is TRBV6-2 or TRBV6-3; a weak D match, TRBD1 (8 bases). The CDR3 length is 16 residues. The V gene lost 6 bases and the J gene lost 2 bases, with 20 bases spanning the gap. Germline lookup yields CDR1 MNHEY and CDR2 SVGEGT. In DNA, the CDR3 is TGTGCCAGCAGCAGTTATCGGACAGGGACTACCTACGAGCAGTACTTC. Amino acid sequence: CASSSYRTGTTYEQYF.

The rearrangement links TRBV19 to TRBJ2-2, with TRBD1 as a possible D gene (6 bases). Germline assignment: CDR1 LNHDA and CDR2 SQIVND (reference sequence). The CDR3 totals 14 residues. V shed 5 bases and J shed 1 base, with 8 bases lying between them. The CDR3 bases are TGTGCCAGTAGTTCCAGGGGGAACACCGGGGAGCTGTTTTTT. This translates into CASSSRGNTGELFF. The whole variable domain, remainder taken from reference TRBV19 and TRBJ2-2, is DGGITQSPKYLFRKEGQNVTLSCEQNLNHDAMYWYRQDPGQGLRLIYYSQIVNDFQKGDIAEGYSVSREKKESFPLTVTSAQKNPTAFYLCASSSRGNTGELFFGEGSRLTVL.

This chain connects TRBV12-3 or TRBV12-4 to TRBJ2-1; D is uncertain. CDR3 length equals 11 residues. V shed 6 bases and J shed 3 bases, with 3 bases lying between them. DNA for the CDR3: TGTGCCAGCAGGGTCTACAATGAGCAGTTCTTC. Amino acids: CASRVYNEQFF.

V and J are TRBV2 and TRBJ2-7; 9 nucleotides line up with TRBD1. The CDR3 contains 13 residues. Germline loops: CDR1 SNHLY, CDR2 FYNNEI. J gave up 7 bases and V 6 bases, and 7 bases lay outside the gene matches. The CDR3 DNA follows: TGTGCCAGCAGCTGGGAACAGGGGGCTGAGCAGTACTTC. Its protein is CASSWEQGAEQYF.

The chain recombines TRBV10-3 with TRBJ2-7, with TRBD2 matching 13 bases. CDR1 ENHRY and CDR2 SYGVKD come from the germline V gene. This CDR3 region has 14 residues. Germline trimming cut 6 bases from V and 4 bases from J; bases unmatched to any gene: 3. CDR3 in DNA: TGTGCCATCAGCGGACTAGCGGGAGATTACGAGCAGTACTTC. Its translation is CAISGLAGDYEQYF.

This chain uses TRBV19 with TRBJ2-3; 9 bases align to TRBD2. V lost 1 base to trimming and J lost 5 bases; unmatched junction nucleotides: 1. The CDR3 totals 14 residues. Germline V gives CDR1 LNHDA, CDR2 SQIVND (reference sequence). Written as DNA, the CDR3 is TGTGCCAGTAGTATAGGTAGCGGGGGAGATACGCAGTATTTT. This translates into CASSIGSGGDTQYF.

The chain is built from TRBV7-8 and TRBJ1-1, with TRBD1 matching over 7 bases. Germline V CDR1 and CDR2: SGHVS, FQNEAQ. The length of the CDR3 is 16 residues. Unmatched junction bases numbered 11, after V lost 6 bases and J lost 1 base. The CDR3 sequence: CASSLTGDARNTEAFF. The CDR3 DNA reads as TGTGCCAGCAGTCTCACAGGGGACGCTAGGAACACTGAAGCTTTCTTT.

This chain connects TRBV21-1 to TRBJ2-2. TRBV21-1 is tagged as a pseudogene. The CDR3 contains 16 residues. CDR3 protein: CASSKIGAGNTGELFF. Written as DNA, the CDR3 is TGTGCCAGCAGCAAAATAGGCGCTGGGAACACCGGGGAGCTGTTTTTT.

V and J are TRBV9 and TRBJ1-2, with 8 bases fitting TRBD1. CDR1 is SGDLS and CDR2 is YYNGEE in the germline V gene. This CDR3 spans 15 amino acids. Losses at the gene ends were 2 bases for V and 1 base for J; bases not matched to a gene: 4. The CDR3 here is CASSVGTGGNYGYTF. CDR3 nucleotide sequence: TGTGCCAGCAGCGTGGGAACAGGGGGTAACTATGGCTACACCTTC.

The chain recombines TRBV7-2 with TRBJ2-1, with 10 bases fitting TRBD2. The germline V gene encodes CDR1 SGHTA and CDR2 FQGNSA. The CDR3 extends over 16 amino acids. V shed 5 bases and J 6 bases; nucleotides not matched to a gene: 10. The DNA for the CDR3 is TGTGCCAGCAGCACCATCTGGAGCGGGAGGGCCAATGAGCAGTTCTTC. Translation: CASSTIWSGRANEQFF.

CDR3 sequence reads: CASSIPWGQGSNQPQHF. In DNA, the CDR3 is TGTGCCAGTAGTATTCCGTGGGGACAGGGTTCCAATCAGCCCCAGCATTTT. J is TRBJ1-5 and V is TRBV19, with TRBD1 matching over 9 bases. V lost 3 bases to trimming and J lost 3 bases; unmatched junction nucleotides: 9. The length of the CDR3 is 17 residues. Looked up from germline, CDR1 is LNHDA and CDR2 is SQIVND (reference sequence).

The rearrangement links TRBV19 to TRBJ1-6; D uncertain. CDR3 length equals 15 residues. Looked up from germline, CDR1 is LNHDA and CDR2 is SQIVND (reference sequence). V shed 4 bases and J shed 7 bases, with 14 bases lying between them. The CDR3 DNA is TGTGCCAGTAGTACTGTCCCGGGCCTCAATTCACCCCTCCACTTT. This encodes CASSTVPGLNSPLHF.

This clone was picked up a small number of times. The chain uses TRBV5-4 and TRBJ1-1, with D possibly being TRBD1 (6 bases). The CDR3 contains 13 residues. CDR1 SGHNT and CDR2 YYREEE come from the germline V gene (reference sequence). V lost 6 bases to trimming and J lost 1 base, with 10 bases between them. The CDR3: CASKGGQNTEAFF. The CDR3 DNA is TGTGCCAGCAAAGGGGGACAGAACACTGAAGCTTTCTTT.